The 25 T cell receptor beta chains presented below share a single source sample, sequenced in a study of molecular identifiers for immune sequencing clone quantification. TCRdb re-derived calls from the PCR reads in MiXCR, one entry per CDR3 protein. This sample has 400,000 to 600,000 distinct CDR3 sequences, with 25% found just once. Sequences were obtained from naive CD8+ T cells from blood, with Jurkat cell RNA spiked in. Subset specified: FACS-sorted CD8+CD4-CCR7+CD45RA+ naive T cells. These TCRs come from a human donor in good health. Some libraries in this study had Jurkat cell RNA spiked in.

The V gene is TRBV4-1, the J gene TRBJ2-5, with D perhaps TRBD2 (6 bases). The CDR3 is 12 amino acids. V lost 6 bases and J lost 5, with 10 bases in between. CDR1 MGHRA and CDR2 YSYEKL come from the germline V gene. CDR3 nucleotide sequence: TGCGCCAGCAGTCGTGGGGGGGAGACCCAGTACTTC. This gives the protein CASSRGGETQYF.

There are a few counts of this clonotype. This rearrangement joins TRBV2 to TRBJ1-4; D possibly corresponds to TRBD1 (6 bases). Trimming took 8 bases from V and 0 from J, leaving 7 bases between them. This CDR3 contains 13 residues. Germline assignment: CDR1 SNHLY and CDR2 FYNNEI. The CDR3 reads CASWTATNEKLFF. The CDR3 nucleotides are TGTGCCAGCTGGACAGCAACTAATGAAAAACTGTTTTTT.

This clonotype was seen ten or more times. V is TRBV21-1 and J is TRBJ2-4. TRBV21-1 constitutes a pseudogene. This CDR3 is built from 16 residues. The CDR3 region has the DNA TGTGCCAGCAGCAAACGCGGACACCTAGCCAAAAACATTCAGTACTTC. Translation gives CASSKRGHLAKNIQYF.

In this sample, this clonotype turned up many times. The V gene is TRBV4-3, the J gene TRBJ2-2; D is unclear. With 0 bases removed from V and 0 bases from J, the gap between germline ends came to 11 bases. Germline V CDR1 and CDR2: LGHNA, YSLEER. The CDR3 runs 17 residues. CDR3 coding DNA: TGCGCCAGCAGCCAAGATGTAAGAGTAGCGAACACCGGGGAGCTGTTTTTT. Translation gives CASSQDVRVANTGELFF.

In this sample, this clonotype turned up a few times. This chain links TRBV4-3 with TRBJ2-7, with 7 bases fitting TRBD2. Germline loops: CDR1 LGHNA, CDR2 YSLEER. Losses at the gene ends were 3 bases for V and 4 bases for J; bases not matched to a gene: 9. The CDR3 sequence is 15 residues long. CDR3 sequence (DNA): TGCGCCAGCAGCCATGGGTGGAGGGGAGGGTACGAGCAGTACTTC. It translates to CASSHGWRGGYEQYF.

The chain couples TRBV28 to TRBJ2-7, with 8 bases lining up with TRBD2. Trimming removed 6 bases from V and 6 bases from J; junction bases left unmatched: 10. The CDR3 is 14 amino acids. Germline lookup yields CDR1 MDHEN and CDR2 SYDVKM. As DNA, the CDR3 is TGTGCCAGCAGGCCGGTAGCGGGACTCCGCGAGCAGTACTTC. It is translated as CASRPVAGLREQYF.

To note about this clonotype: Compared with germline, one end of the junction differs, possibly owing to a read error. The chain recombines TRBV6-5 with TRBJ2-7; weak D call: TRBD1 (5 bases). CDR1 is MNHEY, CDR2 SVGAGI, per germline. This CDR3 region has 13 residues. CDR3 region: CASSYSTAYERYF. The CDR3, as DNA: TGTGCCAGCAGTTACTCGACAGCGTACGAGCGGTACTTC.

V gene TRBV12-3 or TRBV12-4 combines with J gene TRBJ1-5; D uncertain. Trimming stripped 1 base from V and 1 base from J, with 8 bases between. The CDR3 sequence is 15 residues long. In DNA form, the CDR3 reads TGTGCCAGCAGTTTAGAGTGGGGAAGCAATCAGCCCCAGCATTTT. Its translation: CASSLEWGSNQPQHF.

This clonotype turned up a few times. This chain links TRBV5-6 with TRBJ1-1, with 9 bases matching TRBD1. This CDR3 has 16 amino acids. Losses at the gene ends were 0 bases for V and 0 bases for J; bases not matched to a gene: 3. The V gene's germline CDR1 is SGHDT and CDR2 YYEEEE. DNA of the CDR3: TGTGCCAGCAGCTTGGAGGGACAGGGAATGAACACTGAAGCTTTCTTT. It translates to CASSLEGQGMNTEAFF. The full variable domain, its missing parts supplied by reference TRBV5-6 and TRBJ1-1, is DAGVTQSPTHLIKTRGQQVTLRCSPKSGHDTVSWYQQALGQGPQFIFQYYEEEERQRGNFPDRFSGHQFPNYSSELNVNALLLGDSALYLCASSLEGQGMNTEAFFGQGTRLTVV.

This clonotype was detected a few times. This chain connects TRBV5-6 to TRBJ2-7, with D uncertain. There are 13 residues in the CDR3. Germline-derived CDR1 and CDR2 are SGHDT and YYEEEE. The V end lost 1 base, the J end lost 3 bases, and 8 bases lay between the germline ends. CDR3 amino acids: CASSLQADYEQYF. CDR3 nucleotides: TGTGCCAGCAGCTTGCAGGCCGACTACGAGCAGTACTTC.

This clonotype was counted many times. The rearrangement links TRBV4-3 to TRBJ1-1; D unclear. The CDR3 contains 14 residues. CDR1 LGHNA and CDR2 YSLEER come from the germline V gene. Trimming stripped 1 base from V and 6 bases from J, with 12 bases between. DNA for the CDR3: TGCGCCAGCAGCCAAGCCAGAGTGGTCCCTGAAGCTTTCTTT. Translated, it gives CASSQARVVPEAFF.

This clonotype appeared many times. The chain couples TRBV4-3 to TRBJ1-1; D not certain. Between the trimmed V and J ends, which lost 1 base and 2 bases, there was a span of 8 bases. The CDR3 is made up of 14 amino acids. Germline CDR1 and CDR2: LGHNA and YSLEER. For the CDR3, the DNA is TGCGCCAGCAGCCAAGTCCCAGCCAACACTGAAGCTTTCTTT. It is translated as CASSQVPANTEAFF.

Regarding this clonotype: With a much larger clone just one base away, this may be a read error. The chain's CDR3 is CSANTGEASYNEQFF. CDR3 DNA sequence: TGCAGTGCCAACACAGGGGAAGCCTCCTACAATGAGCAGTTCTTC. The gene calls are TRBV20-1 and TRBJ2-1; 7 nucleotides match TRBD1. Per germline, CDR1 DFQATT and CDR2 SNEGSKA (reference sequence). The V segment lost 6 bases and the J segment 0 bases; nucleotides outside the gene matches: 8. CDR3 length: 15 amino acids.

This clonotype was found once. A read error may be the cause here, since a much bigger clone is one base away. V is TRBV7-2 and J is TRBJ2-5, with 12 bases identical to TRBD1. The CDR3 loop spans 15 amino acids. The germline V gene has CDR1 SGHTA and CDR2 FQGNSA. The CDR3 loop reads CASSSGTGGFKTRYF. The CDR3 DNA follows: TGTGCCAGCAGCTCCGGGACAGGGGGCTTTAAGACCCGGTACTTC.

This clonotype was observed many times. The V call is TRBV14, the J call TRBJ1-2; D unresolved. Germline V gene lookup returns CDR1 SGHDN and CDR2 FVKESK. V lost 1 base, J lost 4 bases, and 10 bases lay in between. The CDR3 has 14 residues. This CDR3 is CASSQATRFYGYTF. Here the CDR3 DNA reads TGTGCCAGCAGCCAAGCTACCCGGTTCTATGGCTACACCTTC.

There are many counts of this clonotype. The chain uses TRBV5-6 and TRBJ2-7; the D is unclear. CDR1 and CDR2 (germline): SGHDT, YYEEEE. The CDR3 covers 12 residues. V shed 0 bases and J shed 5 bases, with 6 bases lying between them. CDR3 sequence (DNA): TGTGCCAGCAGCTTGGGAGAGGACGAGCAGTACTTC. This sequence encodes CASSLGEDEQYF. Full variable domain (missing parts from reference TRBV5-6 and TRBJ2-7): DAGVTQSPTHLIKTRGQQVTLRCSPKSGHDTVSWYQQALGQGPQFIFQYYEEEERQRGNFPDRFSGHQFPNYSSELNVNALLLGDSALYLCASSLGEDEQYFGPGTRLTVT.

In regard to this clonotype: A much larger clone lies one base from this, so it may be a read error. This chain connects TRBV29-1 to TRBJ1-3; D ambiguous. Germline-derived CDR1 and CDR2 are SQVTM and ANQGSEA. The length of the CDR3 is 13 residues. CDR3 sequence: CSVEDYGEHTICF. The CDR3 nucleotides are TGCAGCGTTGAAGATTATGGGGAGCACACCATATGTTTT.

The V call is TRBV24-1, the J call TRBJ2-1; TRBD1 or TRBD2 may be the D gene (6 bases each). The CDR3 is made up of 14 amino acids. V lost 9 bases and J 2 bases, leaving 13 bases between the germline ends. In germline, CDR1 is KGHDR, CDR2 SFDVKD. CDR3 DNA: TGTGCCACCGCCGGCGGGACAACCTACAATGAGCAGTTCTTC. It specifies CATAGGTTYNEQFF.

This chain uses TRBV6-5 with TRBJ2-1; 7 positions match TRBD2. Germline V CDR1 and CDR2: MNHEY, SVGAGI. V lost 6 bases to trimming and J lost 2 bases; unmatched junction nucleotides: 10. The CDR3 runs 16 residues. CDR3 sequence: CASSSELAPAYNEQFF. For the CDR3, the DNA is TGTGCCAGCAGCTCCGAACTAGCGCCCGCCTACAATGAGCAGTTCTTC.

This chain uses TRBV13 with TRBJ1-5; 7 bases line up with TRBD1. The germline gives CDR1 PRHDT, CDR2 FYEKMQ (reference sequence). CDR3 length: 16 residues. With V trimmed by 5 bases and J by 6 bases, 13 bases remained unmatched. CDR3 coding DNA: TGTGCCAGCAGCCCTCCCCCCCGACAGGGCGGTCAGCCCCAGCATTTT. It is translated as CASSPPPRQGGQPQHF.

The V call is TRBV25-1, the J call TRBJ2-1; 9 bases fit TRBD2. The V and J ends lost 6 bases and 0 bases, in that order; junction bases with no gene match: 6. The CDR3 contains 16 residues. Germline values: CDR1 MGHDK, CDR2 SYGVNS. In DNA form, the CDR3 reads TGTGCCAGCAGCAAGGCGGGGGGGGCCTCCTACAATGAGCAGTTCTTC. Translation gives CASSKAGGASYNEQFF.

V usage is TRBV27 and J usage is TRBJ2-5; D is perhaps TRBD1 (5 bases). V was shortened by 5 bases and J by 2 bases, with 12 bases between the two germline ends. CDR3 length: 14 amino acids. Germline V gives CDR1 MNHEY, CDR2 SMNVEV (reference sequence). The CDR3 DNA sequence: TGTGCCAGCAGTCCTCAGGGCCCTCAAGAGACCCAGTACTTC. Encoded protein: CASSPQGPQETQYF.

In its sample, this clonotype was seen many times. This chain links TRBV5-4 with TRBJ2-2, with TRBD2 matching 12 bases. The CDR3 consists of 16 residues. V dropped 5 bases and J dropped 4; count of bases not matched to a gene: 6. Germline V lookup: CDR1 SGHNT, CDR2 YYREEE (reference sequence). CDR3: CASSPLAGGLTGELFF. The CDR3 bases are TGTGCCAGCAGTCCTCTAGCGGGGGGGCTCACCGGGGAGCTGTTTTTT.

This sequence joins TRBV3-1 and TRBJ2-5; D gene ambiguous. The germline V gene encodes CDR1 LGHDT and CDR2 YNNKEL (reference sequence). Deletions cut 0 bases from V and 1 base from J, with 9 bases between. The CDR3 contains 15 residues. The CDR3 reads CASSQEQAVQETQYF. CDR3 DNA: TGTGCCAGCAGCCAAGAGCAGGCGGTCCAAGAGACCCAGTACTTC.

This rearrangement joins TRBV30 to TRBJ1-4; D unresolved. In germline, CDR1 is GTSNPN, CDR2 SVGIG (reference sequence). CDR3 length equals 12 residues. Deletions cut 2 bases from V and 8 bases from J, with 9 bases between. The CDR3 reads CAWSTGDEKLFF. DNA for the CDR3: TGTGCCTGGAGTACGGGAGACGAAAAACTGTTTTTT.